Below, 3 T cell receptor beta chains from the same sample are listed, as sequenced in a study of T-cell memory formation after mild COVID-19. Via MiXCR, TCRdb re-called the 5' RACE reads, giving one row per CDR3 protein. The sample yields 120,000 to 150,000 distinct CDR3 sequences, 5.5% to 7% seen once. Sequencing was done on a sample of PBMCs or a T cell subset sorted from them (not recorded which). The receptors stem from an adult woman who had mild COVID-19 (a few samples of this study predate the infection). Cell type and time point are not known.

This clonotype came up a few times. The chain recombines TRBV14 with TRBJ1-4; TRBD1 matches at 8 bases. V trimming: 4 bases; J trimming: 8 bases; junction bases outside the gene matches: 9. Germline values: CDR1 SGHDN, CDR2 FVKESK. The CDR3 totals 15 residues. CDR3 in amino acids: CASSPAGRGPEKLFF. The DNA for the CDR3 is TGTGCCAGCAGCCCGGCGGGCAGGGGGCCGGAAAAACTGTTTTTT.

This clonotype was detected ten times or more. The J gene is TRBJ2-3, the V gene TRBV5-1; D remains ambiguous. The CDR3 has 14 residues. The germline CDR1 and CDR2 sequences are SGHRS and YFSETQ. Trimming stripped 0 bases from V and 1 base from J, with 6 bases between. The CDR3 sequence: CASSLAGGTDTQYF. As DNA, the CDR3 is TGCGCCAGCAGCTTGGCCGGCGGCACAGATACGCAGTATTTT.

The chain uses TRBV7-9 and TRBJ2-7; 7 bases line up with TRBD2. Germline CDR1 reads SEHNR; CDR2 reads FQNEAQ (reference sequence). The V segment lost 1 base and the J segment 4 bases; nucleotides outside the gene matches: 19. This CDR3 comprises 19 residues. The CDR3 DNA sequence: TGTGCCAGCAGCTTAGGCCCCGGCGACCCGTCTCTAGCGGAATACGAGCAGTACTTC. Translation: CASSLGPGDPSLAEYEQYF. Full variable domain (outside the CDR3, taken from reference TRBV7-9 and TRBJ2-7): DTGVSQNPRHKITKRGQNVTFRCDPISEHNRLYWYRQTLGQGPEFLTYFQNEAQLEKSRLLSDRFSAERPKGSFSTLEIQRTEQGDSAMYLCASSLGPGDPSLAEYEQYFGPGTRLTVT.